The rows below give T cell receptor beta chains drawn from one sample of a study of blood T cell repertoires in COVID-19. The data were produced by immunoSEQ multiplex PCR, yet TCRdb's version contains in-frame clones alone and is incomplete. The profile covers under 100,000 clones, with roughly nine tenths appearing a single time and 5.1% taken by the ten largest. The sequenced material came from peripheral blood. Receptor source: a man aged 50-59 years with acute or convalescent COVID-19. CDR3s include the opening cysteine and the closing phenylalanine or tryptophan. The D gene is left open where the match is weak. Clone size is stated in some rows and not others, as once, few, many or a class when expanded.

v_gene,abundance,d_gene,j_gene,CDR3aa,CDR3nt
TRBV2,few,TRBD2,TRBJ2-7,CASRLGLAGADEQYF,TGTGCCAGCAGATTGGGACTAGCGGGAGCGGACGAGCAGTACTTC
TRBV6-5,.,TRBD2,TRBJ2-7,CASSWGLAAYEQYF,TGTGCCAGCAGTTGGGGACTAGCGGCTTACGAGCAGTACTTC
TRBV6-4,.,TRBD2,TRBJ2-1,CASSQSGSSYNEQFF,TGTGCCAGCAGTCAAAGCGGGAGCTCCTACAATGAGCAGTTCTTC
TRBV27,.,.,TRBJ2-7,CASSGRGAPYEQYF,TGTGCCAGCAGCGGCAGGGGGGCCCCCTACGAGCAGTACTTC
TRBV9,.,.,TRBJ2-3,CASSPPFGGNTDTQYF,TGTGCCAGCAGCCCTCCGTTTGGAGGGAACACAGATACGCAGTATTTT
TRBV27,once,.,TRBJ1-2,CASSGRETYGYTF,TGTGCCAGCAGCGGGAGGGAGACCTATGGCTACACCTTC
TRBV24-1,.,TRBD1,TRBJ2-1,CATSDPGTGQINEQFF,TGTGCCACCAGTGATCCCGGGACAGGGCAAATCAATGAGCAGTTCTTC
TRBV12-5,.,.,TRBJ2-2,CASGLFLNTGELFF,TGTGCTAGTGGTTTGTTCCTAAACACCGGGGAGCTGTTTTTT
TRBV7-2,once,.,TRBJ1-3,CASSLFRRGSGNTIYF,TGTGCCAGCAGCTTATTCCGCCGGGGCTCTGGAAACACCATATATTTT
TRBV28,.,.,TRBJ1-6,CASSSGTWGSPLHF,TGTGCCAGCAGTTCTGGGACTTGGGGGTCACCCCTCCACTTT
TRBV6-5,.,.,TRBJ1-5,CASTPTQAFNQPQHF,TGTGCCAGCACTCCGACTCAAGCCTTCAATCAGCCCCAGCATTTT
TRBV6-5,.,.,TRBJ1-3,CASVGIGNTIYF,TGTGCCAGTGTCGGGATTGGAAACACCATATATTTT
TRBV7-8,.,TRBD2,TRBJ2-7,CASNRRRESPYEQYF,TGTGCCAGCAACCGAAGGCGGGAGTCCCCCTACGAGCAGTACTTC
TRBV29-1,.,TRBD2,TRBJ2-2,CSVEDRTRGGELFF,TGCAGCGTTGAAGATAGGACTAGAGGCGGGGAGCTGTTTTTT
TRBV19,.,TRBD1,TRBJ1-2,CASSIAGTGGAVGGYTF,TGTGCCAGTAGTATAGCTGGGACAGGGGGCGCAGTAGGTGGCTACACCTTC
TRBV5-5,.,.,TRBJ1-1,CASSLENMNTEAFF,TGTGCCAGCAGCTTGGAAAACATGAACACTGAAGCTTTCTTT
TRBV5-6,.,TRBD2,TRBJ2-3,CASSLRLAADTQYF,TGTGCCAGCAGCTTGAGGCTAGCGGCAGATACGCAGTATTTT
TRBV5-4,.,TRBD2,TRBJ2-2,CASSPGTSGRPGELFF,TGTGCCAGCAGCCCTGGGACTAGCGGGAGACCCGGGGAGCTGTTTTTT
TRBV19,.,.,TRBJ2-7,CASRGLYEQYF,TGTGCCAGTAGGGGACTCTACGAGCAGTACTTC
TRBV27,.,.,TRBJ1-5,CASNPLQTPQPQHF,TGTGCCAGCAATCCCCTTCAGACTCCCCAGCCCCAGCATTTT
TRBV27,.,.,TRBJ2-7,CASSLSTGRNEQYF,TGTGCCAGCAGTTTATCTACAGGGCGGAACGAGCAGTACTTC
TRBV9,.,TRBD2,TRBJ2-1,CASSPGAGGTYNEQFF,TGTGCCAGCAGCCCTGGGGCGGGAGGGACCTACAATGAGCAGTTCTTC
TRBV6-5,.,TRBD1,TRBJ1-2,CASTRQGFGYTF,TGTGCCAGCACCCGACAGGGGTTTGGCTACACCTTC
TRBV29-1,.,TRBD1,TRBJ1-1,CSTRGGLNTEAFF,TGCAGCACTCGAGGGGGCCTGAACACTGAAGCTTTCTTT
TRBV7-9,.,.,TRBJ2-3,CASSAGSADTQYF,TGTGCCAGCTCGGCGGGGTCGGCAGATACGCAGTATTTT
TRBV11-2,once,.,TRBJ2-7,CASSLEPPVFPYEQYF,TGTGCCAGCAGCTTAGAACCCCCAGTTTTCCCCTACGAGCAGTACTTC
TRBV2,.,.,TRBJ1-1,CASGPINTEAFF,TGTGCCAGCGGGCCAATAAACACTGAAGCTTTCTTT
TRBV12-3/TRBV12-4,.,TRBD1,TRBJ2-7,CASSSMDRGEQYF,TGTGCCAGCAGTTCAATGGACAGGGGAGAGCAGTACTTC
TRBV6-4,.,TRBD2,TRBJ2-1,CASSATSGGLNEQFF,TGTGCCAGCAGTGCGACTAGCGGGGGGCTCAATGAGCAGTTCTTC
TRBV2,.,TRBD1,TRBJ1-4,CATGGVGTNEKLFF,TGTGCAACAGGGGGAGTGGGAACTAATGAAAAACTGTTTTTT
TRBV7-9,.,.,TRBJ1-5,CASSLGTADNQPQHF,TGTGCCAGCAGCTTAGGGACAGCTGACAATCAGCCCCAGCATTTT
TRBV30,once,TRBD2,TRBJ2-7,CAWSRLAEYEQYF,TGTGCCTGGAGCAGACTAGCGGAGTACGAGCAGTACTTC
TRBV7-8,.,.,TRBJ2-5,CASSLALGETQYF,TGTGCCAGCAGCTTAGCGCTAGGAGAGACCCAGTACTTC
TRBV7-2,.,.,TRBJ1-5,CASSLGGQNNQPQHF,TGTGCCAGCAGCTTAGGCGGACAGAACAATCAGCCCCAGCATTTT
TRBV12-3/TRBV12-4,.,.,TRBJ2-1,CASSAQSVGEQFF,TGTGCCAGCAGCGCGCAGAGCGTCGGTGAGCAGTTCTTC
TRBV7-8,.,.,TRBJ2-2,CASSLVDSGIGTGELFF,TGTGCCAGCAGCTTAGTTGACTCCGGGATTGGGACCGGGGAGCTGTTTTTT
TRBV29-1,.,.,TRBJ1-2,CSARLLGGGYTF,TGCAGCGCCCGACTTTTAGGGGGTGGCTACACCTTC
TRBV19,.,.,TRBJ1-4,CASSIQGGGNEKLFF,TGTGCCAGTAGTATACAGGGAGGAGGTAATGAAAAACTGTTTTTT
TRBV25-1,.,.,TRBJ2-4,CASSEGLVNIQYF,TGTGCCAGCAGTGAAGGGCTTGTAAACATTCAGTACTTC
TRBV6-5,.,TRBD2,TRBJ2-5,CASSYSGTRLETQYF,TGTGCCAGCAGTTACTCTGGGACTAGACTTGAGACCCAGTACTTC
TRBV7-6,.,TRBD2,TRBJ2-7,CASSLMREGRYEQYF,TGTGCCAGCAGCTTAATGCGGGAGGGCCGGTACGAGCAGTACTTC
TRBV12-3/TRBV12-4,.,.,TRBJ1-3,CASSFESGNTIYF,TGTGCCAGCAGTTTCGAGTCTGGAAACACCATATATTTT
TRBV6-5,.,TRBD2,TRBJ2-2,CASSLSGRNTGELFF,TGTGCCAGCAGTTTAAGCGGGAGGAACACCGGGGAGCTGTTTTTT